Described below is a single TCR beta chain sequence and its context. Its target is unknown. Indicated treatment: oral pan-JAK inhibitor, 5-10 mg twice daily. Isolated RNA was reverse transcribed into cDNA used as the sequencing template. Assay: immunoSEQ multiplex PCR; the TCRdb copy retains only in-frame clones and omits some. The top ten hold 0.48% of the sample, which has a few hundred thousand clones, roughly two fifths seen once. The CDR3 has 15 amino acids. Germline CDR1 and CDR2: SGHVS and FNYEAQ. Trimming cost V 1 base and J 0 bases; bases outside gene matches: 3. The sample is drawn from a study of CD8+ T cells in alopecia areata. Study overall: The authors scored treated patients' severity by affected scalp percentage.

General observations from the study: Sequenced scalp T cells also include alphabeta T cells resident in normal skin.

V usage is TRBV7-6 and J usage is TRBJ2-7; 7 nucleotides match TRBD1. The specimen was CD4+ T cells sorted from blood, collected at roughly week 30, from a patient treated with tofacitinib. The receptor comes from a human donor with alopecia areata. The chain's CDR3 is CASSLETGISYEQYF. CDR3 DNA: TGTGCCAGCAGCTTAGAGACAGGGATCTCCTACGAGCAGTACTTC.